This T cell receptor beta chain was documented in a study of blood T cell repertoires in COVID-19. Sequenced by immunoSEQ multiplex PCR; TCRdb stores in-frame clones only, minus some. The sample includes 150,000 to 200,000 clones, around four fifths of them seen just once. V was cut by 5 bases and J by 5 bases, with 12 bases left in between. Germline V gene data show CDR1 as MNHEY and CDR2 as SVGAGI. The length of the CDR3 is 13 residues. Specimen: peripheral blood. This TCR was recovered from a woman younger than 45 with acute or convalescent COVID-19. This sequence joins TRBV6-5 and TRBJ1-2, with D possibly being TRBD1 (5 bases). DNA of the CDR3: TGTGCCAGCAGTACAGGCCCCCAGTATGGCTACACCTTC. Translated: CASSTGPQYGYTF.